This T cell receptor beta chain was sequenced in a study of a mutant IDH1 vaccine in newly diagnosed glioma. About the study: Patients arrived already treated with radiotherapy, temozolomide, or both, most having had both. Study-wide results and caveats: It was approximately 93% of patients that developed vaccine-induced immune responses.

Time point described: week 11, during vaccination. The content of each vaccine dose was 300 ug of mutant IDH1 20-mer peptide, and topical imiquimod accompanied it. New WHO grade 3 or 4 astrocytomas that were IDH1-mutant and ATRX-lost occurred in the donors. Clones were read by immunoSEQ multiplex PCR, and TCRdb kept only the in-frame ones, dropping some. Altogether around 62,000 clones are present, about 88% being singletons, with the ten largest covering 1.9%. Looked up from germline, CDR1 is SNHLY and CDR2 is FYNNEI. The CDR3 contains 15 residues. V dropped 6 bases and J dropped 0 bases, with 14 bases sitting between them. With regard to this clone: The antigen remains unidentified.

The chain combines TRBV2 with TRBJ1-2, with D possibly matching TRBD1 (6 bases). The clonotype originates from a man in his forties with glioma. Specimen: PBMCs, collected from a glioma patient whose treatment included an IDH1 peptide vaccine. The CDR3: CASRDDRKTNYGYTF. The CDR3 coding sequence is TGTGCCAGCAGGGACGACAGGAAAACTAACTATGGCTACACCTTC.